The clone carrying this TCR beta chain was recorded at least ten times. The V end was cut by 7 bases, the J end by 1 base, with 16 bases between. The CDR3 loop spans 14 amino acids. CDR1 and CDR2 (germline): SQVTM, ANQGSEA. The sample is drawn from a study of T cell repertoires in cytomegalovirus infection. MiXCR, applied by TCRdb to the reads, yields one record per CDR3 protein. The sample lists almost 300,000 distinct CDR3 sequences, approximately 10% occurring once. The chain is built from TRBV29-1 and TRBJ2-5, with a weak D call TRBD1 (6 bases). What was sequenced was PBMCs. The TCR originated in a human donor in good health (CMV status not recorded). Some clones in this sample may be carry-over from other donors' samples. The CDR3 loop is CSGIRGTAQETQYF. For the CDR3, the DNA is TGCAGCGGCATAAGGGGGACGGCCCAAGAGACCCAGTACTTC.